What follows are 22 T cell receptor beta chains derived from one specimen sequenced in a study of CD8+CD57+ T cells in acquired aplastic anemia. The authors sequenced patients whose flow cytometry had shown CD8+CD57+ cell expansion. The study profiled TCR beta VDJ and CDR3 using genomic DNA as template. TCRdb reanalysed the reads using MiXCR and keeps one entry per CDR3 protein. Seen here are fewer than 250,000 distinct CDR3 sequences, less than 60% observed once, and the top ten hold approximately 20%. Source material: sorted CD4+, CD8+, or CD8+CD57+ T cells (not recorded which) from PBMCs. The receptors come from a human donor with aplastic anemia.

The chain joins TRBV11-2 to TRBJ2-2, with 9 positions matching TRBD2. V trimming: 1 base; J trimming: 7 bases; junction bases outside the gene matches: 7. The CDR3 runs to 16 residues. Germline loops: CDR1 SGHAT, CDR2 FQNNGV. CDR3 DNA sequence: TGTGCCAGCAGCTTAGTAGGGCGGGGGGGCTTCGGGGAGCTGTTTTTT. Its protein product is CASSLVGRGGFGELFF.

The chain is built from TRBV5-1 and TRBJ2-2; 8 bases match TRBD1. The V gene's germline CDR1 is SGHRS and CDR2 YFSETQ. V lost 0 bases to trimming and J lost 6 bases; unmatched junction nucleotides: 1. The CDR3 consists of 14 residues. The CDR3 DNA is TGCGCCAGCAGCTTGGGACAGGGGTCCGGGGAGCTGTTTTTT. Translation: CASSLGQGSGELFF.

The CDR3 DNA reads TGCAGTGCCATCGGACAGGCCAAGGACAGCAATCAGCCCCAGCATTTT. Its translation is CSAIGQAKDSNQPQHF. The chain couples TRBV20-1 to TRBJ1-5, with 7 bases that match TRBD1. Germline assignment: CDR1 DFQATT and CDR2 SNEGSKA (reference sequence). J lost 1 base, V lost 6 bases, and 12 bases had no gene match. The CDR3 is made up of 16 amino acids.

The CDR3 region is CASTRGGGSYNEQFF. As DNA, the CDR3 is TGCGCCAGTACCCGGGGGGGAGGTTCCTACAATGAGCAGTTCTTC. The V and J genes are TRBV5-1 and TRBJ2-1; 8 bases map to TRBD2. V dropped 8 bases and J dropped 1; count of bases not matched to a gene: 8. This CDR3 region has 15 residues. Per germline, CDR1 SGHRS and CDR2 YFSETQ.

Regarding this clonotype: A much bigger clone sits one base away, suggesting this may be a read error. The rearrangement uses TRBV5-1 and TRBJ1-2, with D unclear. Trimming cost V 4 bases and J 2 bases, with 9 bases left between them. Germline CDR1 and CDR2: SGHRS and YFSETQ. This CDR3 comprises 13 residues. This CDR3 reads CASSPDANYGYTF. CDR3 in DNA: TGCGCCAGCAGCCCGGACGCCAACTATGGCTACACCTTC. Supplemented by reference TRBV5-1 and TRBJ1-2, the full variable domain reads KAGVTQTPRYLIKTRGQQVTLSCSPISGHRSVSWYQQTPGQGLQFLFEYFSETQRNKGNFPGRFSGRQFSNSRSEMNVSTLELGDSALYLCASSPDANYGYTFGSGTRLTVV.

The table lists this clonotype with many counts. The CDR3: CASSPISKTNTEAFF. The CDR3 DNA reads TGTGCCAGCAGCCCGATCTCCAAGACGAACACTGAAGCTTTCTTT. The rearrangement joins TRBV9 to TRBJ1-1; D remains ambiguous. The CDR3 is made up of 15 amino acids. Germline V lookup: CDR1 SGDLS, CDR2 YYNGEE. With 4 bases removed from V and 1 base from J, the gap between germline ends came to 14 bases.

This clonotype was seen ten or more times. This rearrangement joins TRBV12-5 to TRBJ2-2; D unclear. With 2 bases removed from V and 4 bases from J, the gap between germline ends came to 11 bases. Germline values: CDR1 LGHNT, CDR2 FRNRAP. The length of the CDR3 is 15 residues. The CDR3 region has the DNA TGTGCTAGTGGTTTGTTCGGAACCGTCACCGGGGAGCTGTTTTTT. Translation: CASGLFGTVTGELFF. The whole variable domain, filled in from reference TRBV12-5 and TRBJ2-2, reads DARVTQTPRHKVTEMGQEVTMRCQPILGHNTVFWYRQTMMQGLELLAYFRNRAPLDDSGMPKDRFSAEMPDATLATLKIQPSEPRDSAVYFCASGLFGTVTGELFFGEGSRLTVL.

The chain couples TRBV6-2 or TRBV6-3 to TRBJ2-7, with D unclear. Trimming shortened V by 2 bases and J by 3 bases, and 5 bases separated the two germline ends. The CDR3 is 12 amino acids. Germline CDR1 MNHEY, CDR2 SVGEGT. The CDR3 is CASSYVVYEQYF. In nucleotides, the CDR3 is TGTGCCAGCAGTTACGTCGTCTACGAGCAGTACTTC.

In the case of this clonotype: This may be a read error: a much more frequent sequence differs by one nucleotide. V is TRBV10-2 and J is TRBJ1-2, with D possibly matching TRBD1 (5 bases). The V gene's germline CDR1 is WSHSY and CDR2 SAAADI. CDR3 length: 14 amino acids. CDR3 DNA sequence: TGTGCCAGCAGTTACTTCGGGGGGGACTATGGCTACACCTTC. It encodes CASSYFGGDYGYTF.

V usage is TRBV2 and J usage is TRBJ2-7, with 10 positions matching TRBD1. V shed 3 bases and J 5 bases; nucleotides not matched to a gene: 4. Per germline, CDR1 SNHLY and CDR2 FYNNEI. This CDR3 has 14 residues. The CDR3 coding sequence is TGTGCCAGCAGTGACAGGGACAGGGGCCACGAGCAGTACTTC. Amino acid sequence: CASSDRDRGHEQYF.

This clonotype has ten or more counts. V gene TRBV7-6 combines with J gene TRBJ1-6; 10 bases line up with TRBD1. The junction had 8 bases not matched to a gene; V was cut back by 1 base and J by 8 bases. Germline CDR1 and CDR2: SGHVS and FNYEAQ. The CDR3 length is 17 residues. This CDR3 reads CASSLERQGALYSPLHF. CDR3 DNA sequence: TGTGCCAGCAGCTTAGAGAGACAGGGGGCTTTGTATTCACCCCTCCACTTT.

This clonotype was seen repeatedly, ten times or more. The chain's CDR3 is CASSEVGDGGSPLHF. Written as DNA, the CDR3 is TGTGCCAGCAGTGAAGTCGGGGACGGTGGTTCACCCCTCCACTTT. V gene TRBV6-1 combines with J gene TRBJ1-6; D is perhaps TRBD1 (5 bases). The germline V gene encodes CDR1 MNHNS and CDR2 SASEGT. V was shortened by 1 base and J by 9 bases, with 13 bases between the two germline ends. The CDR3 sequence is 15 residues long.

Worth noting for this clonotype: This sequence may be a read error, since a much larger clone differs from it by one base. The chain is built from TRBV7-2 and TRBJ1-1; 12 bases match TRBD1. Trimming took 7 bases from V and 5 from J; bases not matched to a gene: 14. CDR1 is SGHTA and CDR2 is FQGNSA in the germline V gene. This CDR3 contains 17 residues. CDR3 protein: CASKLKGTGGAGTEAFF. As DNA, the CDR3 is TGTGCCAGCAAGTTGAAAGGGACAGGGGGCGCAGGGACTGAAGCTTTCTTT.

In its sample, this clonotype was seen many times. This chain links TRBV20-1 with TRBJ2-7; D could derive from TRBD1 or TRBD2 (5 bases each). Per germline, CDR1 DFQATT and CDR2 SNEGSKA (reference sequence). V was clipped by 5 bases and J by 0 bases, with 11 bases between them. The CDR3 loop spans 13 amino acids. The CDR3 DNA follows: TGCAGTGCTGGGACCCCGAGCTCCTACGAGCAGTACTTC. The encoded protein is CSAGTPSSYEQYF.

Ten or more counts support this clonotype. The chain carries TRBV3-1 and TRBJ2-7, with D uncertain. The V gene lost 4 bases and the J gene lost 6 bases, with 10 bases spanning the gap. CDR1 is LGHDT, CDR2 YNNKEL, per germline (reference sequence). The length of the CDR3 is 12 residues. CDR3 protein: CASSLQRFEQYF. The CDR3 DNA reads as TGTGCCAGCAGCCTACAGCGCTTCGAGCAGTACTTC.

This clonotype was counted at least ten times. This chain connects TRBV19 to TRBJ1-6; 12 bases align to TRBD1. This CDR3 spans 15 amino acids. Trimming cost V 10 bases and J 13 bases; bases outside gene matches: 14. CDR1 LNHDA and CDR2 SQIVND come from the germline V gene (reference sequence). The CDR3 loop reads CATSQQGQGARPLHF. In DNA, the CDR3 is TGTGCCACCTCACAGCAGGGACAGGGGGCAAGGCCCCTCCACTTT.

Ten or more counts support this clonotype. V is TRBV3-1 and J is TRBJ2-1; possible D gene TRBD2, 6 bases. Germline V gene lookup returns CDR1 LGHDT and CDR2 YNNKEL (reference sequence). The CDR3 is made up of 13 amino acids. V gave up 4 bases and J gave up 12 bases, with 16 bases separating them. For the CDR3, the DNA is TGTGCCAGCAGCCCCACCCGGGACTCTGGGCAGTTCTTC. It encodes CASSPTRDSGQFF.

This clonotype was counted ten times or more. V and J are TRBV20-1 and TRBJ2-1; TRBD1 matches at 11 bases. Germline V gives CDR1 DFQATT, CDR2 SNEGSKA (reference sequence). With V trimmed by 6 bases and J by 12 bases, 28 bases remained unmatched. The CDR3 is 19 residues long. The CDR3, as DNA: TGCAGTGCCTTATCTGGGACAGGGGGTTGGGGCGACTTCTCAAAGGGGCAGTTCTTC. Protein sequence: CSALSGTGGWGDFSKGQFF.

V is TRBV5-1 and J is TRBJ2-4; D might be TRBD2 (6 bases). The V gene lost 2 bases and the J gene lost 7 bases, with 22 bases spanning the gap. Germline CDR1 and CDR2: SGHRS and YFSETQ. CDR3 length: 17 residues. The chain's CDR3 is CASSLDMWEEDSNIQYF. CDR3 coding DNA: TGCGCCAGCAGCTTAGACATGTGGGAGGAGGATTCGAACATTCAGTACTTC. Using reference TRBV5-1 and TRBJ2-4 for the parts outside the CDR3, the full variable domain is KAGVTQTPRYLIKTRGQQVTLSCSPISGHRSVSWYQQTPGQGLQFLFEYFSETQRNKGNFPGRFSGRQFSNSRSEMNVSTLELGDSALYLCASSLDMWEEDSNIQYFGAGTRLSVL.

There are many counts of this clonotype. CDR3 region: CASSSEDRVNEQYF. CDR3 in DNA: TGCGCCAGCAGCTCAGAGGACAGGGTGAACGAGCAGTACTTC. V is TRBV5-1 and J is TRBJ2-7; 8 bases align to TRBD1. Germline trimming cut 3 bases from V and 5 bases from J; bases unmatched to any gene: 7. The CDR3 totals 14 residues. The germline CDR1 and CDR2 sequences are SGHRS and YFSETQ. Filled out from reference TRBV5-1 and TRBJ2-7, the complete variable domain reads KAGVTQTPRYLIKTRGQQVTLSCSPISGHRSVSWYQQTPGQGLQFLFEYFSETQRNKGNFPGRFSGRQFSNSRSEMNVSTLELGDSALYLCASSSEDRVNEQYFGPGTRLTVT.

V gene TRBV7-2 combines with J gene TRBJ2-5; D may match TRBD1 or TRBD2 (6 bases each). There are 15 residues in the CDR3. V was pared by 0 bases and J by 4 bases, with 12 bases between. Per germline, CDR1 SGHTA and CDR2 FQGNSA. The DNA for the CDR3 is TGTGCCAGCAGCTTAGCCGGGGGCGGGTTAGAGACCCAGTACTTC. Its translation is CASSLAGGGLETQYF.

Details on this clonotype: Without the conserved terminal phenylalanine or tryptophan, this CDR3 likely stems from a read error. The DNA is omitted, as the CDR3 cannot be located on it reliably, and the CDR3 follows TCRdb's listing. The CDR3 sequence: CASSLGTVHRGAVV. The V gene is TRBV5-1, the J gene TRBJ2-2; TRBD1 reflects the table's D call only, with no check against the DNA. Per the germline V gene, CDR1 is SGHRS and CDR2 is YFSETQ. The CDR3 is 14 residues long, ends included.